A selection of T cell receptor beta chains follows, all from one sample in a study of identifying expanded T cells in peripheral blood. The repertoire was sequenced with immunoSEQ multiplex PCR; TCRdb's copy has only in-frame clones and lacks some. The profile shows more than 85,000 clones, 88% of them singletons. The sample taken for sequencing was blood. Receptors were obtained from a person aged 18 to 75 in good health. The CDR3 runs from the conserved cysteine through the conserved F or W. Fields, in order: V gene, J gene, clone size, D gene, CDR3 DNA, CDR3 protein. The D gene is left open where the match is weak. Only part of the rows carry a size: once, few, many, or a class if the clone is expanded.

>TRBV30|TRBJ1-6|few|TRBD1
TGTGCCTGGAATCGCTATGGGACAGGTGTCGAGTCACCCCTCCACTTT
CAWNRYGTGVESPLHF
>TRBV19|TRBJ1-1|.|TRBD1
TGTGCCAGTAGGGCGGACAGGGGGAACACTGAAGCTTTCTTT
CASRADRGNTEAFF
>TRBV2|TRBJ1-5|.|TRBD1
TGTGCCAGCAGTGCCAGGGGGAGCAATCAGCCCCAGCATTTT
CASSARGSNQPQHF
>TRBV6-5|TRBJ2-7|.|TRBD1
TGTGCCAGCAACTTGCGGCAGGGGGTCTACGAGCAGTACTTC
CASNLRQGVYEQYF
>TRBV5-1|TRBJ2-7|.|.
TGCGCCAGCAGCTTGGCTGCGGGAAGATACGAGCAGTACTTC
CASSLAAGRYEQYF
>TRBV4-2|TRBJ1-1|many|.
TGTGCCAGCAGCCAGAACAGGGAGGCAGCTTTCTTT
CASSQNREAAFF
>TRBV7-2|TRBJ1-2|.|.
TGTGCCAGCAGCAACACCCGGGGGGTCTATGGCTACACCTTC
CASSNTRGVYGYTF
>TRBV28|TRBJ2-7|.|.
TGTGCCAGCAGCAGACAGAACTCCTACGAGCAGTACTTC
CASSRQNSYEQYF
>TRBV27|TRBJ1-3|.|.
TGTGCCAGCAGTAGCTACTACGCGGGGACTGGAAACACCATATATTTT
CASSSYYAGTGNTIYF
>TRBV5-1|TRBJ2-5|.|TRBD1
TGCGCCAGCAGCATTTGGACAGGTCAGGAGACCCAGTACTTC
CASSIWTGQETQYF
>TRBV5-4|TRBJ2-2|.|.
TGTGCCAGCCGGGTAAACACCGGGGAGCTGTTTTTT
CASRVNTGELFF
>TRBV6-4|TRBJ1-1|.|.
TGTGCCAGCAGTGAGAGCGGAGGCACTGAAGCTTTCTTT
CASSESGGTEAFF
>TRBV2|TRBJ1-1|.|.
TGTGCCAGCAGTGAAAACGGGGGGCGCGGCACTGAAGCTTTCTTT
CASSENGGRGTEAFF
>TRBV7-2|TRBJ2-2|.|TRBD2
TGTGCCAGCAGCCCGCGGGGGGGAGACGGGGAGCTGTTTTTT
CASSPRGGDGELFF
>TRBV7-2|TRBJ2-7|many|.
TGTGCCAGCAGCTTAGCCATGCAGGGCGGGGAGCAGTACTTC
CASSLAMQGGEQYF